These T cell receptor beta chains were read from a single sample in a study of blood T cells in healthy people across ages. Using its own MiXCR run on the 5' RACE reads, TCRdb lists one record per CDR3 protein. Altogether about 1,000,000 distinct CDR3 sequences are present, more than 40% being singletons, with the ten largest covering under 20%. Source material: blood. Receptor source: a woman aged 55 to 70 in good health. Each CDR3 is given with its conserved first and last residue. The order of the fields is D gene, J gene, clone size, V gene, CDR3 protein, CDR3 DNA. A D gene is named only where the DNA matches it firmly. Some rows have no size entry. The others give once, few or many, or a class for an expanded clone.

- | TRBJ1-1 | - | TRBV7-2 | CASSLGATRNTEAFF | TGTGCCAGCAGCTTAGGAGCCACGAGGAACACTGAAGCTTTCTTT
TRBD2 | TRBJ2-1 | - | TRBV7-6 | CASSLQGTSGSNEQFF | TGTGCCAGCTCACTCCAGGGGACTAGCGGGAGTAATGAGCAGTTCTTC
- | TRBJ2-2 | few | TRBV12-3/TRBV12-4 | CASSMELTGELFF | TGTGCCAGCAGCATGGAACTCACCGGGGAGCTGTTTTTT
TRBD2 | TRBJ2-1 | - | TRBV11-2 | CASSLAAAGVHNEQFF | TGTGCCAGCAGCTTAGCTGCAGCGGGAGTTCACAATGAGCAGTTCTTC
TRBD1 | TRBJ2-3 | - | TRBV29-1 | CSVGGLTGSSTDTQYF | TGCAGCGTAGGGGGCCTTACAGGATCGAGCACAGATACGCAGTATTTT
- | TRBJ1-1 | - | TRBV20-1 | CSARDPGRMNTEAFF | TGCAGTGCTAGAGATCCGGGGCGCATGAACACTGAAGCTTTCTTT
- | TRBJ2-3 | - | TRBV20-1 | CSARASSTDTQYF | TGCAGTGCTAGAGCCTCTAGTACAGATACGCAGTATTTT
TRBD1 | TRBJ2-5 | - | TRBV12-3/TRBV12-4 | CASSLGTGSVRQETQYF | TGTGCCAGCAGTTTAGGGACAGGGTCGGTCAGGCAAGAGACCCAGTACTTC
- | TRBJ1-1 | - | TRBV6-6 | CASSFRTVNTEAFF | TGTGCCAGCAGTTTTCGGACAGTGAACACTGAAGCTTTCTTT
TRBD2 | TRBJ2-5 | - | TRBV7-9 | CASSLPMGLGTETQYF | TGTGCCAGCAGTCTCCCAATGGGACTAGGTACGGAGACCCAGTACTTC
- | TRBJ2-4 | - | TRBV12-3/TRBV12-4 | CASRTGTAKNIQYF | TGTGCCAGCAGAACTGGGACCGCGAAAAACATTCAGTACTTC
- | TRBJ2-1 | - | TRBV7-2 | CASSLNRFEQFF | TGTGCCAGCAGCTTAAATCGATTTGAGCAGTTCTTC
TRBD2 | TRBJ2-1 | many | TRBV20-1 | CSATAASGALEVEQFF | TGCAGTGCTACTGCGGCTAGCGGGGCCTTGGAGGTTGAGCAGTTCTTC
- | TRBJ1-4 | few | TRBV29-1 | CSVRALVATNEKLFF | TGCAGCGTACGAGCTTTAGTTGCGACTAATGAAAAACTGTTTTTT
TRBD2 | TRBJ2-6 | few | TRBV5-6 | CASSLVTGGSSGANVLTF | TGTGCCAGCAGCTTGGTGACGGGGGGTAGCTCTGGGGCCAACGTCCTGACTTTC
TRBD1 | TRBJ2-2 | - | TRBV7-9 | CASSRGQGYTGELFF | TGTGCCAGCAGCCGAGGACAGGGCTACACCGGGGAGCTGTTTTTT
- | TRBJ2-3 | - | TRBV12-5 | CASGVALTDTQYF | TGTGCTAGTGGTGTGGCCCTCACAGATACGCAGTATTTT
- | TRBJ1-5 | once | TRBV19 | CASSSLGGNGPQHF | TGTGCCAGTAGTTCTCTGGGGGGGAACGGGCCCCAGCATTTT
TRBD1 | TRBJ2-7 | - | TRBV5-1 | CASSPNSGTGHGEQYF | TGCGCCAGCAGCCCGAATTCCGGGACAGGACATGGCGAGCAGTACTTC
TRBD1 | TRBJ2-4 | - | TRBV27 | CASKTRDRNVELYF | TGTGCCAGCAAAACCCGGGACAGGAACGTCGAGCTGTACTTC
- | TRBJ2-3 | - | TRBV6-5 | CASSYSVALLTDTQYF | TGTGCCAGCAGTTACTCGGTAGCGCTACTCACAGATACGCAGTATTTT
- | TRBJ1-6 | - | TRBV5-1 | CASSSYRDPVDNSPLHF | TGCGCCAGCAGCTCATACCGGGACCCGGTCGATAATTCACCCCTCCACTTT
- | TRBJ2-7 | few | TRBV5-1 | CASSLLGHEQYF | TGCGCCAGCAGCCTGTTAGGCCACGAGCAGTACTTC
- | TRBJ2-1 | - | TRBV6-2/TRBV6-3 | CASRAGQGSYNEQFF | TGTGCCAGCAGGGCCGGACAAGGCTCCTACAATGAGCAGTTCTTC
TRBD2 | TRBJ2-1 | - | TRBV5-1 | CASSSIAGSRNEQFF | TGCGCCAGCAGTTCCATAGCGGGTTCGCGCAATGAGCAGTTCTTC